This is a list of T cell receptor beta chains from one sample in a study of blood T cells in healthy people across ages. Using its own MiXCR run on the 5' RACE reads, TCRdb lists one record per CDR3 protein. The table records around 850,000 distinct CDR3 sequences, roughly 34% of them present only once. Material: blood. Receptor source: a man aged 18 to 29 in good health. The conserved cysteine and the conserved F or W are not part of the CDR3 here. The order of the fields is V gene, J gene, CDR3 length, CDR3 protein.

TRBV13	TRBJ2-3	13	ASSLGRGPSNTQY
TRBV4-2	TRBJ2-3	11	ASSHPGRDTQY
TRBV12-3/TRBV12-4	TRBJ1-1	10	ASSPTGPEAF
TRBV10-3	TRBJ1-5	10	AIREGEGGWH
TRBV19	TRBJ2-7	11	ASSMLDGYEQY
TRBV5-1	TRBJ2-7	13	ASSPAGTGGEEQY
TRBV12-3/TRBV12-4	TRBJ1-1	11	ASTPGLGAEAF
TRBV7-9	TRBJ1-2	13	ASSLGTTWADGYT
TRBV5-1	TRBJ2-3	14	ASSRSGGADADTQY
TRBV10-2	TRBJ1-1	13	ASSDRRFLNTEAF
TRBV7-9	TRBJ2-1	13	ASSLEPRVSSSGF
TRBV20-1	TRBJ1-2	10	SAPGQGYGYT
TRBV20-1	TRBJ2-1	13	SARVYSGGGNEQF
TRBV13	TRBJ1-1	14	ASSLGRGGSNTEAF
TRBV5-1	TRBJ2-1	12	ASSWGQGLNEQF
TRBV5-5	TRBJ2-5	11	ASSQPLQETQY
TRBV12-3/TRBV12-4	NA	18	ASSSPLWAERAVSYNEQY
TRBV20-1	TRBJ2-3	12	SAVPGGNTDTQY
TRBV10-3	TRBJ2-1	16	AISGGLAGGPGYNEQF
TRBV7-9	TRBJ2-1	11	APGGRRYNEQF
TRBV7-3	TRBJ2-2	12	ASSLWENTGELF
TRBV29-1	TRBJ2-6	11	SVAESGANVLT
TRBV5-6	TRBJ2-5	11	ASSSEFQETQY
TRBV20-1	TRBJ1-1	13	SARDPGQGSTEAF
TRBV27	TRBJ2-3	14	ASSFRTGGRADTQY
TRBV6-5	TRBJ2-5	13	ASSYSRGGEETQY
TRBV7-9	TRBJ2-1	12	ASSLGVPSNEQF
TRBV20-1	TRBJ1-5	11	SATRDSLQPQH
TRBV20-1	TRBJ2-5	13	SATGWGGGTETQY
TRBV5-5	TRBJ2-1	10	ASSRGINEQF
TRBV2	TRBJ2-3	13	ASESVAGEIDTQY
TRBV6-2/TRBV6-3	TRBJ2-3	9	ASRFGNTQY
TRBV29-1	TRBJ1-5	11	SVRDGGNQPQH
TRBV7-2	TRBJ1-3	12	ASRTELTGNTIY
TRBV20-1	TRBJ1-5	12	SARDWLAGQPQH
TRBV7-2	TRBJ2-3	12	ASSLVLQVYTQY
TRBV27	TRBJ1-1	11	ARPQGRGTEAF
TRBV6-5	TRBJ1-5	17	ASSYSAPLGGYSNQPQH
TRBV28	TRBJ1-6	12	ASRKGQFNSPLH
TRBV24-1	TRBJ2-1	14	ATSDLGGSIDNEQF
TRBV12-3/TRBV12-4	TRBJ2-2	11	VGRAANTGELF
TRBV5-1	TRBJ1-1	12	ASTMEGENTEAF
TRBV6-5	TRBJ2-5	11	ATGDRGQGEQY
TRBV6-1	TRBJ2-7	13	ASSEVGTGIYEQY
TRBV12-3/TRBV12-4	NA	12	ASSFSAGRETQF
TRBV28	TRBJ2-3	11	ASSFYWDSIRY
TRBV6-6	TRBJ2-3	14	ASSYRGGTTIDTQY
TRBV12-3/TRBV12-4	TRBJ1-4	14	ASSDPREANREKLF
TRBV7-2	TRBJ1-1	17	ASSLIIVRVDERNTEAF
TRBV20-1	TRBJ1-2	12	SASPETGERGYT
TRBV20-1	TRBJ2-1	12	SAFRSEVVETQF
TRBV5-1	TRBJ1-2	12	ASSLEPANYGHT
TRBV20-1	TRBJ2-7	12	SARAGASLYEQY
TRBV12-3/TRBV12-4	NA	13	ASTSRRTVQETQY
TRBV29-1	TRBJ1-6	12	SARTDTLNSPLH
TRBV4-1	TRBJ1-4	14	ASSQGDRDSYEKLF
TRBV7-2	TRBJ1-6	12	AIIESSYNSPLH